Below, 5 T cell receptor beta chains from the same sample are listed, as sequenced in a study of cytomegalovirus exposure and HLA in healthy donors. Both 60 Vbeta primers and 13 Jbeta primers went into the PCR. Repertoires were generated with immunoSEQ multiplex PCR, while TCRdb's copy carries only in-frame clones and drops some. The sample has 150,000 to 200,000 clones, around 82% seen once. Sequenced sample: PBMCs. The receptor source for this set is a man between 18 and 35 years old in good health and CMV-seronegative.

This chain links TRBV27 with TRBJ2-7; 11 positions match TRBD1. Germline V gives CDR1 MNHEY, CDR2 SMNVEV (reference sequence). This CDR3 comprises 15 residues. After removal of 5 bases from V and 6 bases from J, the junction contained 9 bases not matched to a gene. The CDR3 DNA reads as TGTGCCAGCAGTCAAAAGGACAGGGGGCTCGGCGAGCAGTACTTC. Translating gives CASSQKDRGLGEQYF.

The chain carries TRBV7-2 and TRBJ1-4; D might be TRBD1 (5 bases). The V gene's germline CDR1 is SGHTA and CDR2 FQGNSA. This CDR3 has 15 amino acids. V lost 2 bases to trimming and J lost 2 bases, with 9 bases between them. In DNA form, the CDR3 reads TGTGCCAGCAGCTTATCAGGGCTGACTAATGAAAAACTGTTTTTT. This encodes CASSLSGLTNEKLFF.

The chain combines TRBV10-2 with TRBJ2-2; 7 bases are a match to TRBD1. The CDR3 length is 15 residues. After removal of 8 bases from V and 2 bases from J, the junction contained 8 bases not matched to a gene. CDR1 is WSHSY, CDR2 SAAADI, per germline. The CDR3 bases are TGCGCCAGCGGCTCGGGACAGAGTAACACCGGGGAGCTGTTTTTT. Translating it yields CASGSGQSNTGELFF.

The V gene is TRBV29-1, the J gene TRBJ2-2; 9 nucleotides agree with TRBD1. J gave up 4 bases and V 8 bases, and 8 bases lay outside the gene matches. The CDR3 sequence is 14 residues long. Germline-derived CDR1 and CDR2 are SQVTM and ANQGSEA. The CDR3 coding sequence is TGCAGCACATGGGACAGGGCAGGCACCGGGGAGCTGTTTTTT. Translating it yields CSTWDRAGTGELFF.

This chain uses TRBV7-2 with TRBJ1-5; tentatively, D is TRBD1 (5 bases). The ends were cut back, 1 base at V and 2 bases at J, with 9 bases in the middle. The germline CDR1 and CDR2 sequences are SGHTA and FQGNSA. The CDR3 consists of 15 residues. CDR3 nucleotide sequence: TGTGCCAGCAGCTTAGTCGGGGGGGGCAATCAGCCCCAGCATTTT. The encoded protein is CASSLVGGGNQPQHF.